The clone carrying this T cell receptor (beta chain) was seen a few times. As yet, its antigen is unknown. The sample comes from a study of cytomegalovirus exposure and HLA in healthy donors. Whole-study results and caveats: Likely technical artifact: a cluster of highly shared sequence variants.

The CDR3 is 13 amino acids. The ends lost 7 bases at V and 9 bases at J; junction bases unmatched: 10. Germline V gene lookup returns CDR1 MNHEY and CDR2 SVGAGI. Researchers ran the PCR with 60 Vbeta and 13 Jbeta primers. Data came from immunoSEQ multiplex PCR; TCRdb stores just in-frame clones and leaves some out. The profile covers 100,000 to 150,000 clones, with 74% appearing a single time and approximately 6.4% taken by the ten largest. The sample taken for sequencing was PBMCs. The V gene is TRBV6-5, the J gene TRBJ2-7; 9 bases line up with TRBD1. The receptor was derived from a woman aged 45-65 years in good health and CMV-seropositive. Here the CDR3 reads CASTPGQGRLQYF. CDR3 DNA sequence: TGTGCCAGCACCCCGGGACAGGGAAGGTTGCAGTACTTC.